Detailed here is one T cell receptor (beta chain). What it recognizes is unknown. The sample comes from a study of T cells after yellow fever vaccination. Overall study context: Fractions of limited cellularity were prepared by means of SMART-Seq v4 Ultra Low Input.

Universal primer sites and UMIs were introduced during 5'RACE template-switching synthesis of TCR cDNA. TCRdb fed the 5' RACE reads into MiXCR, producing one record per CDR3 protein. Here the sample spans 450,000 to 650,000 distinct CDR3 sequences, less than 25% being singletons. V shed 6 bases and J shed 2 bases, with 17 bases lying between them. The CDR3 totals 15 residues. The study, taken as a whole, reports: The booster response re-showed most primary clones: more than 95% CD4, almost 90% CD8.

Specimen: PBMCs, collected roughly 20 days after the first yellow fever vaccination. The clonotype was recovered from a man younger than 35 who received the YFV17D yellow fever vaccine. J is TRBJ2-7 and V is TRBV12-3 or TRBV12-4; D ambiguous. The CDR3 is CASSPYGPGTYEQYF. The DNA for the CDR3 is TGTGCCAGCAGCCCCTACGGTCCAGGAACCTACGAGCAGTACTTC.